Following are 15 T cell receptor beta chains from one sample sequenced in a study of OX40 agonist ivuxolimab in advanced cancers. TCRdb's copy holds only in-frame clones and misses some; the assay was immunoSEQ multiplex PCR. Of tens of thousands of clones listed, around 94% are singletons. The sequencing used CD4+ or CD8+ T cells sorted from blood, collected in a trial of the OX40 agonist ivuxolimab. These receptor sequences come from an adult with an advanced solid tumor such as melanoma, head and neck, liver or kidney cancer.

The V and J genes are TRBV7-9 and TRBJ1-1, with D unclear. CDR1 is SEHNR, CDR2 FQNEAQ, per germline (reference sequence). V was pared by 2 bases and J by 0 bases, with 10 bases between. This CDR3 is 15 amino acids long. The CDR3 DNA follows: TGTGCCAGCAGCTTAATTGGAGTCTTGAACACTGAAGCTTTCTTT. Its translation: CASSLIGVLNTEAFF.

The chain joins TRBV5-1 to TRBJ2-2; possibly TRBD1 or TRBD2 for D (5 bases each). The CDR3 has 14 residues. V was shortened by 5 bases and J by 0 bases, with 8 bases between the two germline ends. Germline V lookup: CDR1 SGHRS, CDR2 YFSETQ. The CDR3 DNA reads as TGCGCCAGCAGGGGGGACCCGAACACCGGGGAGCTGTTTTTT. This encodes CASRGDPNTGELFF.

The rearrangement links TRBV5-1 to TRBJ2-2, with a tentative D call TRBD1 (5 bases). The CDR3 contains 14 residues. V lost 5 bases to trimming and J lost 5 bases, with 13 bases between them. The V gene's germline CDR1 is SGHRS and CDR2 YFSETQ. CDR3 nucleotides: TGCGCCAGCAGTCGACAGTCCGGGACCGGGGAGCTGTTTTTT. Translating gives CASSRQSGTGELFF.

The rearrangement links TRBV30 to TRBJ2-7; maybe TRBD2 (5 bases). The CDR3 is 12 residues long. Germline loops: CDR1 GTSNPN, CDR2 SVGIG (reference sequence). V lost 4 bases and J 5 bases, leaving 12 bases between the germline ends. The CDR3 nucleotides are TGTGCCTGGACTGATGGGAGCCACGAGCAGTACTTC. Protein: CAWTDGSHEQYF.

The V and J genes are TRBV28 and TRBJ2-7; 11 bases match TRBD2. The J segment lost 6 bases and the V segment lost 7 bases, leaving 8 bases of the junction unmatched. The CDR3 is 14 residues long. Germline V gene data show CDR1 as MDHEN and CDR2 as SYDVKM. CDR3 protein: CASNLAGGPLEQYF. The CDR3 DNA sequence: TGTGCCAGCAACTTAGCGGGAGGGCCTCTCGAGCAGTACTTC.

This clone was observed a single time. This rearrangement joins TRBV27 to TRBJ2-5; D remains ambiguous. Germline V CDR1 and CDR2: MNHEY, SMNVEV (reference sequence). The CDR3 consists of 10 residues. Trimming shortened V by 1 base and J by 9 bases, and 3 bases separated the two germline ends. The CDR3 DNA reads TGTGCCAGCAGTTTATTACCCCAGTACTTC. This translates into CASSLLPQYF.

This clone was recorded once. This chain links TRBV5-5 with TRBJ1-4; TRBD1 agrees at 10 bases. V was pared by 3 bases and J by 8 bases, with 7 bases of the junction left unmatched. The CDR3 is 15 amino acids. CDR1 is SGHKS, CDR2 YYEKEE, per germline (reference sequence). The CDR3 DNA follows: TGTGCCAGCAGCTCCTCGACAGGGGGCAGAGAAAAACTGTTTTTT. It is translated as CASSSSTGGREKLFF.

A single count supports this clone. V and J are TRBV7-9 and TRBJ2-3; no clear D. The V gene's germline CDR1 is SEHNR and CDR2 FQNEAQ (reference sequence). V lost 1 base and J lost 7, with 6 bases in between. The CDR3 sequence is 12 residues long. The CDR3 DNA follows: TGTGCCAGCAGCTTAGAAGTGAATACGCAGTATTTT. Its protein is CASSLEVNTQYF. Together with reference TRBV7-9 and TRBJ2-3, the CDR3 gives the full variable domain: DTGVSQNPRHKITKRGQNVTFRCDPISEHNRLYWYRQTLGQGPEFLTYFQNEAQLEKSRLLSDRFSAERPKGSFSTLEIQRTEQGDSAMYLCASSLEVNTQYFGPGTRLTVL.

This sequence joins TRBV6-5 and TRBJ1-4; TRBD1 might be the D (5 bases). The ends were cut back, 11 bases at V and 9 bases at J, with 16 bases in the middle. The CDR3 is made up of 12 amino acids. CDR1 is MNHEY and CDR2 is SVGAGI in the germline V gene. The CDR3 coding sequence is TGTGCCGCCGGGGGGGGGTTAAAAAAACTGTTTTTT. Protein sequence: CAAGGGLKKLFF.

The V call is TRBV7-6, the J call TRBJ2-7, with D possibly TRBD2 on 6 matching bases. Germline V CDR1 and CDR2: SGHVS, FNYEAQ. V lost 1 base, J lost 3 bases, and 16 bases lay in between. The CDR3 covers 16 residues. This CDR3 reads CASSLGLATGNYEQYF. As DNA, the CDR3 is TGTGCCAGCAGCTTAGGCCTAGCGACGGGGAACTACGAGCAGTACTTC.

CDR3 in DNA: TGCAGCGTGGTAGGGGCGACTGAAGCTTTCTTT. Amino acids: CSVVGATEAFF. The chain carries TRBV29-1 and TRBJ1-1; perhaps TRBD1 as D (5 bases). The CDR3 contains 11 residues. V was shortened by 6 bases and J by 5 bases, with 10 bases between the two germline ends. CDR1 SQVTM and CDR2 ANQGSEA come from the germline V gene.

The DNA for the CDR3 is TGTGCCAGCAGTAACCTCGGGCCACAAGAGACCCAGTACTTC. Its protein product is CASSNLGPQETQYF. The chain couples TRBV6-6 to TRBJ2-5, with D unclear. This CDR3 has 14 residues. Looked up from germline, CDR1 is MNHNY and CDR2 is SVGAGI (reference sequence). Between the trimmed V and J ends, which lost 5 bases and 2 bases, there was a span of 12 bases.

The chain employs TRBV6-5 and TRBJ2-1, with D possibly matching TRBD1 (6 bases). The V and J ends lost 6 bases and 2 bases respectively, with 14 bases between them. The germline CDR1 and CDR2 sequences are MNHEY and SVGAGI. CDR3 length equals 15 residues. The CDR3 here is CASSHRDNTYNEQFF. CDR3 in DNA: TGTGCCAGCAGCCACCGGGACAATACCTACAATGAGCAGTTCTTC.

V is TRBV7-8 and J is TRBJ1-1, with 7 bases that match TRBD1. Looked up from germline, CDR1 is SGHVS and CDR2 is FQNEAQ. The CDR3 length is 15 residues. V was clipped by 6 bases and J by 1 base; unmatched bases: 8. Here the CDR3 reads CASRLARTGNTEAFF. Written as DNA, the CDR3 is TGTGCCAGCAGACTAGCTAGGACAGGGAACACTGAAGCTTTCTTT.

V and J are TRBV2 and TRBJ1-5, with no clear D. Germline V gene sequence: CDR1 SNHLY, CDR2 FYNNEI. The CDR3 runs 15 residues. V was cut by 3 bases and J by 0 bases, with 9 bases left in between. This chain's CDR3 is CASSEENYSNQPQHF. The CDR3 nucleotides read TGTGCCAGCAGTGAGGAGAATTATAGCAATCAGCCCCAGCATTTT.